Listed below are T cell receptor beta chains from one sample, sequenced in a study of T-cell memory formation after mild COVID-19. TCRdb re-called the 5' RACE reads through MiXCR, storing one row per CDR3 protein. The sample lists approximately 580,000 distinct CDR3 sequences; roughly 21% were seen once. Sequences were obtained from PBMCs or a T cell subset sorted from them (not recorded which). All receptors come from an adult woman who had mild COVID-19 (a few samples of this study predate the infection). Cell type and time point are not known. The CDR3 runs from the conserved cysteine through the conserved F or W.

v_call	j_call	cdr3_aa
TRBV7-6	TRBJ1-3	CASSPNQGYSGNTIYF
TRBV6-5	TRBJ2-7	CASSYRRPTNREQYF
TRBV29-1	TRBJ2-7	CSVDSDSYEQYF
TRBV7-3	TRBJ2-3	CASSSHPTDTQYF
TRBV21-1	TRBJ2-7	CASSLNFCRDYEQYF
TRBV4-2	TRBJ1-2	CASSQDPGEKNYGYTF
TRBV7-6	TRBJ2-1	CASSISSYNEQFF
TRBV20-1	TRBJ2-3	CSARYSTGTSGSLGTQYF
TRBV4-2	TRBJ1-4	CASSQGQGQYEKLFF
TRBV12-3/TRBV12-4	TRBJ2-7	CASSPSVGIYEQYF
TRBV5-1	TRBJ2-1	CASSNGRGHYNEQFF
TRBV15	TRBJ2-1	CATSRDPPLADYNEQFF
TRBV4-3	TRBJ2-3	CASSPGLGSTDTQYF
TRBV7-9	TRBJ2-3	CASSSTGMWDTDTQYF
TRBV20-1	TRBJ1-1	CSARDRSVSYTEAFF
TRBV7-9	TRBJ2-1	CASSLDWTSGIGEQFF
TRBV6-6	TRBJ2-1	CASSYSTQTSVYNEQFF
TRBV6-5	TRBJ2-5	CASSLPGATGRETQYF
TRBV27	TRBJ2-2	CASSLNGGELFF
TRBV20-1	TRBJ2-3	CSLEPSGGLLDTQYF